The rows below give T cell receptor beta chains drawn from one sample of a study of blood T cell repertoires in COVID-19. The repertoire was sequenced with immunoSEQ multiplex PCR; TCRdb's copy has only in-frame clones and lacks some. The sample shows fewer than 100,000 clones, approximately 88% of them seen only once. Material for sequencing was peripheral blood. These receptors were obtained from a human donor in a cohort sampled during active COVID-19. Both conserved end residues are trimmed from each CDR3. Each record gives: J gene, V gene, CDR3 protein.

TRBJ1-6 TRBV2 ASSETTAPGDSPLH
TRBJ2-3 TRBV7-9 ASSPPGQGPTDTQY
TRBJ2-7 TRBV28 ASSPLAGRYEQY
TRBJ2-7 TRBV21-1 ASSKDVDRVTYEQY
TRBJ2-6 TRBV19 ASSITGSGANVLT
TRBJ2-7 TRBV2 ASSEDRAPEQY
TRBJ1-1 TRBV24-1 ATSNRQAAGVSTEAF
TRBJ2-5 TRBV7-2 ASSLLGAETQY
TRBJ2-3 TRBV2 ASGGAFYADTQY
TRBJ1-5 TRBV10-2 ASSENSYQPQH
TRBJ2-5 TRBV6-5 ASSYPGGRETQY
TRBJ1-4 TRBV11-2 ASSATARNEKLF
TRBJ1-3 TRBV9 ASSVAISGNTIY
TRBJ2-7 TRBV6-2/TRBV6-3 ASSYSGTDIYEQY
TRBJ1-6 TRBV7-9 ASSLGTGYNSPLH
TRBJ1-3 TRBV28 ASRQGARSGNTIY
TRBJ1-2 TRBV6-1 ASSELIQYGHT
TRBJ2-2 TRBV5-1 ASSLQTDTGELF
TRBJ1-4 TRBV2 ASRRDVQNNEKLF
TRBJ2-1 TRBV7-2 ASSEDNKQF
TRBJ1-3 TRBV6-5 ASSYPGTGIYTIY